The present entry profiles one T cell receptor (beta chain) with its context. The antigen is undetermined. These data are taken from a study of vaccination and CD4 T cells after COVID-19. Treatment: roughly 10-day PBMC culture with coronavirus spike peptide pools or control peptides (ViraFEST assay). The Oncomine TCR Beta short-read assay generated sequence data from the DNA of cultured CD4+ T cells. Cultured CD4+ T cells were the source of extracted genomic DNA. TCRdb analysed the PCR reads with MiXCR anew, one entry per CDR3 protein. In the table there are more than 9,000 distinct CDR3 sequences, about two thirds of which are singletons. With 3 bases removed from V and 6 bases from J, the gap between germline ends came to 22 bases. CDR1 is DFQATT and CDR2 is SNEGSKA in the germline V gene (reference sequence). CDR3 length: 16 residues.

Sample: CD4+ T cells from blood, cultured in vitro. The clonotype comes from a human donor who had recovered from COVID-19. This chain uses TRBV20-1 with TRBJ2-3, with a tentative D call TRBD1 (6 bases). CDR3 nucleotide sequence: TGCAGTGCTAGTGTGGACTTTCTGTATAGGGGGGATACGCAGTATTTT. Its translation: CSASVDFLYRGDTQYF.